Reported below is one TCR beta chain. Antigen: not known. The PCR made use of 60 Vbeta and 13 Jbeta primers. Profiled with immunoSEQ multiplex PCR; TCRdb holds only in-frame clones, not every one. In the table there are more than 200,000 clones, about 81% of which are singletons. The sample comes from a study of cytomegalovirus exposure and HLA in healthy donors. Whole-study findings and limits: Most of the TCR beta V segments (in an earlier analysis) were productive either about 90% or about 30% of the time. TCR beta chains numbering under 200 were designated cytomegalovirus-associated. The number of N-insertions in an Asian-associated ancestry cluster was reportedly below the roughly 620-donor mean in a later analysis.

Sequenced sample: PBMCs. The sequence came from a man aged 35 to 55 in good health and CMV-seropositive.

CDR3 region: CATLGGQGDIESYNEQFF. The CDR3 DNA reads as TGCGCCACCCTGGGAGGCCAGGGCGATATTGAGTCCTACAATGAGCAGTTCTTC. The rearrangement uses TRBV10-2 and TRBJ2-1; D might be TRBD2 (6 bases). V was trimmed by 10 bases and J by 1 base, leaving 26 bases between them. Germline CDR1 reads WSHSY; CDR2 reads SAAADI. The length of the CDR3 is 18 residues.